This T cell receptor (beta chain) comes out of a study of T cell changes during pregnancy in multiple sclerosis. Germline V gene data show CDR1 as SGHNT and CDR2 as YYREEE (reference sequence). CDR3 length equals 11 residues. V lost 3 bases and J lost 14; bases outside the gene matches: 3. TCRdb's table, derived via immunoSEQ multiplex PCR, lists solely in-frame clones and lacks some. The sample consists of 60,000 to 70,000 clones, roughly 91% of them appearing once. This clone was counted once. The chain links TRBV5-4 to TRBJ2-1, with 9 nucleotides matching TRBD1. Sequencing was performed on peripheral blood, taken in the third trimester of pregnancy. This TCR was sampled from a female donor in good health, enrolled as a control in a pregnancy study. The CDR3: CASSWGDREFF. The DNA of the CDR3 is TGTGCCAGCAGCTGGGGGGACAGGGAGTTCTTC.